Sequencing of this T cell receptor beta chain was carried out in a study of shared clonotypes between healthy human individuals. None of the donors, who were healthy HIV-negative adults, had recently had acute infections or vaccinations. In germline, CDR1 is KGHSH, CDR2 LQKENI. The CDR3 totals 14 residues. Deletions cut 3 bases from V and 1 base from J, with 7 bases between. Here immunoSEQ multiplex PCR was the method, and the copy in TCRdb shows in-frame clones only, minus some. The sample contains 450,000 to 600,000 clones, around 80% of which appear only once. This receptor was taken from a woman in her forties in good health. Some clones in this sample may be carry-over from other donors' samples. The rearrangement joins TRBV18 to TRBJ2-1; D remains unclear. Sequencing was carried out using PBMCs. The CDR3 nucleotides read TGTGCCAGCTCACCTTCTGAGTCCTACAATGAGCAGTTCTTC. Translation gives CASSPSESYNEQFF.